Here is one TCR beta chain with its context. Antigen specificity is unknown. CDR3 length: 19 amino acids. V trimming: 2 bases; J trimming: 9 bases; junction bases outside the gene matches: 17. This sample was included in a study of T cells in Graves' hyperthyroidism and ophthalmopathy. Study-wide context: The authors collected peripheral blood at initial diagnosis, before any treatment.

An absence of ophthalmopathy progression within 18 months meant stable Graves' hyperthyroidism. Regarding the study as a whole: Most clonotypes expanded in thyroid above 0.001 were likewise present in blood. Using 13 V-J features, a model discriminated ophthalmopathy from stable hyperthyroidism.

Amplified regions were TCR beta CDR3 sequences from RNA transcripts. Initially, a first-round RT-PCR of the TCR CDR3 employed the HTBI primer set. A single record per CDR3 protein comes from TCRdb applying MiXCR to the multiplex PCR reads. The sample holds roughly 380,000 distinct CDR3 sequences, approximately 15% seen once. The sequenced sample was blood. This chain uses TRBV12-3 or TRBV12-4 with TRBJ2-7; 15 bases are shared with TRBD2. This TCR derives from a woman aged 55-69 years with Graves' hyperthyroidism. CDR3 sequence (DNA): TGTGCCAGCAGTTTATTTCGGACTAGCGGGAGGGACCCTACGACGGGGCAGTACTTC. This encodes CASSLFRTSGRDPTTGQYF.